This entry features one TCR beta chain sequence. The antigen is not known. This entry is derived from a study of metastatic and nonmetastatic thyroid tumors. Looking at the study overall: Peripheral blood and tumor or nodule samples from malignant and benign thyroid patients were compared.

Per the original data handling: The authors used CDR3 differences across clinicopathological groups to build a distant-metastasis classifier for papillary thyroid cancer. From the PCR reads, TCRdb re-called clones with MiXCR. These V and J calls are TCRdb output, not the study's own analysis. This table holds approximately 16,000 clones, under 35% found once. The entire patient cohort was treatment-naive prior to thyroid surgery. Regarding the study as a whole: The reported finding was significantly higher TCR beta diversity in malignant thyroid tumors relative to benign nodules, in blood and tumor.

Germline V gene lookup returns CDR1 SGDLS and CDR2 YYNGEE. The CDR3 totals 15 residues. Trimming took 0 bases from V and 1 from J, leaving 10 bases between them. The rearrangement joins TRBV9 to TRBJ1-1; D remains ambiguous. Sequenced input: adjacent normal tissue. The TCR comes from a female donor with papillary thyroid cancer or a benign thyroid nodule (not recorded which). Some clones in this sample may be carry-over from other donors' samples. The CDR3 DNA reads TGTGCCAGCAGCGTAGACATGGGTAAGAACACTGAAGCTTTCTTT. Translated: CASSVDMGKNTEAFF. Supplemented by reference TRBV9 and TRBJ1-1, the full variable domain reads DSGVTQTPKHLITATGQRVTLRCSPRSGDLSVYWYQQSLDQGLQFLIQYYNGEERAKGNILERFSAQQFPDLHSELNLSSLELGDSALYFCASSVDMGKNTEAFFGQGTRLTVV.